Below are 28 T cell receptor beta chains sequenced from a single sample in a study of PD-1 blockade in classical Hodgkin lymphoma. Profiling relied on immunoSEQ multiplex PCR, and the TCRdb table lists in-frame clones only, not all of them. The repertoire includes over 35,000 clones, around 86% of them detected once, and roughly 9% sits in the top ten. With no exception, relapse followed autologous stem cell transplantation in all patients, and brentuximab vedotin exposure varied. The source was peripheral blood mononuclear cells (PBMCs), collected at baseline. Receptors originate from a human donor with classical Hodgkin lymphoma.

V gene TRBV5-4 combines with J gene TRBJ2-3; D gene unclear. V lost 0 bases and J 0 bases, leaving 11 bases between the germline ends. The CDR3 length is 16 residues. Germline CDR1 and CDR2: SGHNT and YYREEE (reference sequence). The CDR3 loop is CASSLAGSLSTDTQYF. The CDR3 DNA reads TGTGCCAGCAGCTTGGCGGGCAGTCTAAGCACAGATACGCAGTATTTT.

The V gene is TRBV6-1, the J gene TRBJ2-7; 11 bases align to TRBD1. With V trimmed by 8 bases and J by 6 bases, 6 bases remained unmatched. The CDR3 totals 13 residues. CDR1 is MNHNS and CDR2 is SASEGT in the germline V gene. The CDR3 spells CASEDRGRREQYF. CDR3 coding DNA: TGTGCCAGCGAGGACAGGGGGCGTCGCGAGCAGTACTTC.

This clone came up once. The chain carries TRBV5-6 and TRBJ1-2; 8 positions agree with TRBD1. This CDR3 has 15 amino acids. V dropped 0 bases and J dropped 3; count of bases not matched to a gene: 4. The germline V gene encodes CDR1 SGHDT and CDR2 YYEEEE. This CDR3 is CASSLADRGYYGYTF. In nucleotides, the CDR3 is TGTGCCAGCAGCTTGGCCGACAGGGGTTACTATGGCTACACCTTC.

The chain couples TRBV4-3 to TRBJ2-7; TRBD1 is a possible D gene (5 bases). Trimming took off 0 bases at V and 3 bases at J, with 12 bases between the two ends. The CDR3 spans 15 residues. Per the germline V gene, CDR1 is LGHNA and CDR2 is YSLEER. The DNA for the CDR3 is TGCGCCAGCAGCCAAGACAGGGTGATTGGCTACGAGCAGTACTTC. It specifies CASSQDRVIGYEQYF.

The chain recombines TRBV6-5 with TRBJ1-2, with a possible D match to TRBD1 (6 bases). This CDR3 region has 13 residues. Between the trimmed V and J ends, which lost 0 bases and 8 bases, there was a span of 10 bases. Germline V gene lookup returns CDR1 MNHEY and CDR2 SVGAGI. CDR3: CASSYSQGRGYTF. The CDR3 bases are TGTGCCAGCAGTTACTCCCAGGGGAGGGGCTACACCTTC.

This chain links TRBV4-2 with TRBJ2-3; D might be TRBD1 or TRBD2, each matching 5 bases. CDR1 is LGHNA and CDR2 is YNFKEQ in the germline V gene. The CDR3 covers 14 residues. Trimming took off 5 bases at V and 2 bases at J, with 11 bases between the two ends. CDR3 coding DNA: TGTGCCAGCAGCTTAGAGGGGTACACAGATACGCAGTATTTT. Protein: CASSLEGYTDTQYF.

This chain uses TRBV7-2 with TRBJ2-3; D unclear. CDR3 length: 13 amino acids. The ends were cut back, 2 bases at V and 4 bases at J, with 7 bases in the middle. The germline CDR1 and CDR2 sequences are SGHTA and FQGNSA. CDR3 residues: CASSLMGADTQYF. CDR3 nucleotide sequence: TGTGCCAGCAGCTTAATGGGCGCAGATACGCAGTATTTT.

The J gene is TRBJ2-7, the V gene TRBV29-1; 12 positions match TRBD1. V shed 6 bases and J 7 bases; nucleotides not matched to a gene: 7. This CDR3 is built from 13 residues. The germline V gene encodes CDR1 SQVTM and CDR2 ANQGSEA. CDR3 coding DNA: TGCAGCGTGGGACAGGGGGCACTAAATGAGCAGTACTTC. Protein: CSVGQGALNEQYF.

The CDR3 coding sequence is TGTGCCTGGAGTGTCATGAGTAGCACAGATACGCAGTATTTT. Translation gives CAWSVMSSTDTQYF. The V call is TRBV30, the J call TRBJ2-3; D gene ambiguous. Trimming took 0 bases from V and 0 from J, leaving 7 bases between them. In germline, CDR1 is GTSNPN, CDR2 SVGIG (reference sequence). CDR3 length equals 14 residues.

The J gene is TRBJ2-5, the V gene TRBV5-5; tentatively, D is TRBD1 or TRBD2 (5 bases each). Germline V gene sequence: CDR1 SGHKS, CDR2 YYEKEE (reference sequence). The CDR3 spans 14 residues. V gave up 4 bases and J gave up 5 bases, with 15 bases separating them. Written as DNA, the CDR3 is TGTGCCAGCAGCGCCGGGACCGTCTGGGAGACCCAGTACTTC. Residues: CASSAGTVWETQYF. The full variable domain, with the rest looked up from reference TRBV5-5 and TRBJ2-5, is DAGVTQSPTHLIKTRGQQVTLRCSPISGHKSVSWYQQVLGQGPQFIFQYYEKEERGRGNFPDRFSARQFPNYSSELNVNALLLGDSALYLCASSAGTVWETQYFGPGTRLLVL.

V and J are TRBV10-3 and TRBJ1-1; 8 bases align to TRBD1. Germline V lookup: CDR1 ENHRY, CDR2 SYGVKD. This CDR3 spans 14 amino acids. The J segment lost 4 bases and the V segment lost 4 bases, leaving 5 bases of the junction unmatched. This chain's CDR3 is CAISGTGGPTEAFF. The CDR3 DNA follows: TGTGCCATCAGTGGAACAGGGGGACCCACTGAAGCTTTCTTT.

The CDR3 DNA reads as TGTGCCAGCAGTAAACGACAGGGTTATTACTACGAGCAGTACTTC. Translated, it gives CASSKRQGYYYEQYF. V usage is TRBV27 and J usage is TRBJ2-7; TRBD1 agrees at 7 bases. CDR1 MNHEY and CDR2 SMNVEV come from the germline V gene (reference sequence). V dropped 5 bases and J dropped 3; count of bases not matched to a gene: 10. The CDR3 is 15 residues long.

The CDR3 region is CASSVPFRDGANVLTF. The CDR3 DNA reads as TGTGCCAGCAGCGTACCTTTCCGAGATGGGGCCAACGTCCTGACTTTC. The V and J genes are TRBV9 and TRBJ2-6; D not certain. V was trimmed by 1 base and J by 3 bases, leaving 11 bases between them. Germline assignment: CDR1 SGDLS and CDR2 YYNGEE. The CDR3 length is 16 residues. Drawing the rest from reference TRBV9 and TRBJ2-6, the complete variable domain is DSGVTQTPKHLITATGQRVTLRCSPRSGDLSVYWYQQSLDQGLQFLIQYYNGEERAKGNILERFSAQQFPDLHSELNLSSLELGDSALYFCASSVPFRDGANVLTFGAGSRLTVL.

The CDR3 nucleotides read TGTGCCAGCAGCGATTGGACAGGGTTAACTGAAGCTTTCTTT. Translated: CASSDWTGLTEAFF. This chain connects TRBV28 to TRBJ1-1, with TRBD1 matching over 8 bases. Germline CDR1 reads MDHEN; CDR2 reads SYDVKM. The junction had 8 bases not matched to a gene; V was cut back by 6 bases and J by 5 bases. There are 14 residues in the CDR3.

The rearrangement links TRBV28 to TRBJ2-7; 10 bases are shared with TRBD2. In germline, CDR1 is MDHEN, CDR2 SYDVKM. After removal of 3 bases from V and 9 bases from J, the junction contained 11 bases not matched to a gene. This CDR3 has 15 residues. Here the CDR3 DNA reads TGTGCCAGCAGTTTCGGATTTAGCGGGAGGAGCGGGCAGTACTTC. The encoded protein is CASSFGFSGRSGQYF.

This chain links TRBV10-3 with TRBJ2-7; the match to TRBD2 covers 9 bases. Germline values: CDR1 ENHRY, CDR2 SYGVKD. The junction had 6 bases not matched to a gene; V was cut back by 5 bases and J by 4 bases. This CDR3 spans 14 amino acids. The CDR3: CAISTSAGGYEQYF. In nucleotides, the CDR3 is TGTGCCATCAGTACCTCCGCGGGGGGGTACGAGCAGTACTTC.

The chain joins TRBV6-5 to TRBJ1-2; 7 bases line up with TRBD1. Losses at the gene ends were 0 bases for V and 3 bases for J; bases not matched to a gene: 7. This CDR3 has 16 amino acids. Germline lookup yields CDR1 MNHEY and CDR2 SVGAGI. This CDR3 is CASSYSLGQGDYGYTF. In DNA, the CDR3 is TGTGCCAGCAGTTACTCTTTGGGGCAGGGGGACTATGGCTACACCTTC.

The chain uses TRBV5-1 and TRBJ1-2; D is ambiguous. V was trimmed by 0 bases and J by 8 bases, leaving 14 bases between them. Germline-derived CDR1 and CDR2 are SGHRS and YFSETQ. This CDR3 is 14 amino acids long. The CDR3 sequence is CASSLAGRVGGYTF. The CDR3 coding sequence is TGCGCCAGCAGCTTGGCCGGGAGGGTAGGAGGCTACACCTTC.

The chain is built from TRBV19 and TRBJ2-7; 8 bases align to TRBD2. Germline V gene data show CDR1 as LNHDA and CDR2 as SQIVND (reference sequence). This CDR3 has 15 residues. The V gene end was trimmed by 5 bases and the J gene end by 5 bases; junction bases not matched to a gene: 11. CDR3 region: CASSARSGRIDEQYF. CDR3 nucleotides: TGTGCCAGTAGTGCCCGCAGCGGGAGAATAGACGAGCAGTACTTC.

The chain carries TRBV25-1 and TRBJ2-1; 10 bases are a match to TRBD2. The germline V gene encodes CDR1 MGHDK and CDR2 SYGVNS. This CDR3 is 16 amino acids long. V lost 4 bases to trimming and J lost 4 bases; unmatched junction nucleotides: 7. DNA for the CDR3: TGTGCCAGCAGTGTAGTAGGACTAGCGGATTACAATGAGCAGTTCTTC. It encodes CASSVVGLADYNEQFF.

The rearrangement uses TRBV4-1 and TRBJ2-3; 7 nucleotides match TRBD2. The CDR3 is 15 residues long. CDR1 and CDR2 (germline): MGHRA, YSYEKL. After removal of 4 bases from V and 2 bases from J, the junction contained 6 bases not matched to a gene. The CDR3 region has the DNA TGCGCCAGCAGCCGGAGCGGGGCACTCACAGATACGCAGTATTTT. Encoded protein: CASSRSGALTDTQYF.

This clone appeared a few times. The V and J genes are TRBV10-2 and TRBJ2-7; 11 bases are shared with TRBD2. V dropped 5 bases and J dropped 7; count of bases not matched to a gene: 7. CDR3 length: 14 residues. Germline CDR1 reads WSHSY; CDR2 reads SAAADI. The CDR3 spells CASSLAGGPGEQYF. CDR3 DNA: TGCGCCAGCAGTTTAGCGGGAGGGCCGGGAGAGCAGTACTTC.

The chain links TRBV28 to TRBJ1-2; D call uncertain. CDR1 is MDHEN and CDR2 is SYDVKM in the germline V gene. This CDR3 spans 16 amino acids. Between the trimmed V and J ends, which lost 1 base and 7 bases, there was a span of 19 bases. The CDR3 spells CASSLSAGPEYSGYTF. DNA of the CDR3: TGTGCCAGCAGTTTATCGGCCGGGCCGGAGTACAGTGGCTACACCTTC.

The genes are TRBV4-3 and TRBJ2-5, with TRBD1 matching 7 bases. The CDR3 covers 16 residues. With 0 bases clipped from V and 2 bases from J, the junction kept 6 bases outside the gene matches. Germline V gene sequence: CDR1 LGHNA, CDR2 YSLEER. CDR3 bases: TGCGCCAGCAGCCAAGATCGGGGACAGTCGCAAGAGACCCAGTACTTC. Protein: CASSQDRGQSQETQYF.

The chain joins TRBV19 to TRBJ2-2; the match to TRBD2 covers 12 bases. The CDR3 has 16 amino acids. CDR1 is LNHDA and CDR2 is SQIVND in the germline V gene (reference sequence). J was trimmed by 7 bases and V by 7 bases; bases with no gene match: 10. The CDR3 here is CASTRTSGNPGGELFF. Written as DNA, the CDR3 is TGTGCCAGTACCCGGACTAGCGGGAATCCGGGCGGGGAGCTGTTTTTT.

By sample share, this clone is medium-sized (0.01 to 0.1%). The V gene is TRBV18, the J gene TRBJ1-5, with D possibly TRBD1 on 5 matching bases. V lost 3 bases and J 6 bases, leaving 12 bases between the germline ends. Germline CDR1 reads KGHSH; CDR2 reads LQKENI. The CDR3 loop spans 14 amino acids. The CDR3 is CASSPGATSQPQHF. CDR3 DNA: TGTGCCAGCTCACCCGGGGCTACTAGTCAGCCCCAGCATTTT. Full variable domain (outside the CDR3, taken from reference TRBV18 and TRBJ1-5): NAGVMQNPRHLVRRRGQEARLRCSPMKGHSHVYWYRQLPEEGLKFMVYLQKENIIDESGMPKERFSAEFPKEGPSILRIQQVVRGDSAAYFCASSPGATSQPQHFGDGTRLSIL.

The V call is TRBV27, the J call TRBJ1-1; a possible D gene is TRBD1 (5 bases). Trimming left V 1 base short and J 1 base short, with 13 bases between. This CDR3 has 16 amino acids. Germline V gene sequence: CDR1 MNHEY, CDR2 SMNVEV (reference sequence). The CDR3 is CASSLFGGSGNTEAFF. The CDR3 nucleotides are TGTGCCAGCAGTTTATTCGGGGGTTCGGGGAACACTGAAGCTTTCTTT.

This chain joins TRBV13 and TRBJ1-4; D is uncertain. Germline V gene sequence: CDR1 PRHDT, CDR2 FYEKMQ (reference sequence). Deletions cut 5 bases from V and 8 bases from J, with 6 bases between. The CDR3 contains 11 residues. Written as DNA, the CDR3 is TGTGCCAGCAGCCGACCCGAAAAACTGTTTTTT. It is translated as CASSRPEKLFF.